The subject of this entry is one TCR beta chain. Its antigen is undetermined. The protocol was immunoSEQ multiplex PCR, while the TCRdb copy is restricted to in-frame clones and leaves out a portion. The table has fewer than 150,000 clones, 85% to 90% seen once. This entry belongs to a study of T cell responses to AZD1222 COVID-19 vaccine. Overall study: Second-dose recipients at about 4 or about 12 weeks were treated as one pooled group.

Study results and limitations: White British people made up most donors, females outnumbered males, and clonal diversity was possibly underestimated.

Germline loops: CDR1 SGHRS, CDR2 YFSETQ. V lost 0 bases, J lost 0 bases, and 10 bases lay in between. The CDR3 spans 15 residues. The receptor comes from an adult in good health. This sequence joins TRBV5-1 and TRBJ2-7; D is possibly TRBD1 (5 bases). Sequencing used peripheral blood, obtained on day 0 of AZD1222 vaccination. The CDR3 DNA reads TGCGCCAGCAGCTTGGTAACAGGCCTCTCCTACGAGCAGTACTTC. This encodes CASSLVTGLSYEQYF.